These T cell receptor beta chains were read from a single sample in a study of T cell changes during pregnancy in multiple sclerosis. Here immunoSEQ multiplex PCR was the method, and the copy in TCRdb shows in-frame clones only, minus some. The table records about 46,000 clones, approximately 92% of them present only once. The input for sequencing was CD8+ T cells from peripheral blood mononuclear cells, taken after pregnancy. These receptor sequences come from a female donor with multiple sclerosis, enrolled in a pregnancy study. The CDR3 runs from the conserved cysteine through the conserved F or W. The order of the fields is clone size, J gene, V gene, CDR3 length, D gene, CDR3 protein, CDR3 DNA. A D gene is named only where the DNA matches it firmly. Only part of the rows carry a size: once, few, many, or a class if the clone is expanded.

clone_size: -
j_call: TRBJ2-3
v_call: TRBV5-4
cdr3_length: 15
d_call: TRBD2
cdr3_aa: CASSLRTSGLDTQYF
cdr3_nt: TGTGCCAGCAGCTTACGGACTAGCGGGCTAGATACGCAGTATTTT

clone_size: -
j_call: TRBJ1-1
v_call: TRBV14
cdr3_length: 14
d_call: TRBD1
cdr3_aa: CASSQEGGSSEAFF
cdr3_nt: TGTGCCAGCAGCCAAGAAGGGGGCAGCTCTGAAGCTTTCTTT

clone_size: -
j_call: TRBJ2-7
v_call: TRBV4-3
cdr3_length: 14
d_call: -
cdr3_aa: CASSQVLGSDEQYF
cdr3_nt: TGCGCCAGCAGCCAAGTGCTAGGAAGCGACGAGCAGTACTTC

clone_size: -
j_call: TRBJ2-7
v_call: TRBV9
cdr3_length: 15
d_call: -
cdr3_aa: CASSPRTGVAYEQYF
cdr3_nt: TGTGCCAGCAGCCCCCGTACCGGGGTCGCCTACGAGCAGTACTTC

clone_size: -
j_call: TRBJ2-3
v_call: TRBV4-3
cdr3_length: 16
d_call: TRBD2
cdr3_aa: CASSQDRSGGAHTQYF
cdr3_nt: TGCGCCAGCAGCCAAGACAGAAGCGGGGGGGCCCATACGCAGTATTTT

clone_size: -
j_call: TRBJ2-2
v_call: TRBV7-6
cdr3_length: 14
d_call: -
cdr3_aa: CASSLSGSDGELFF
cdr3_nt: TGTGCCAGCAGCCTAAGCGGAAGTGACGGGGAGCTGTTTTTT

clone_size: -
j_call: TRBJ2-7
v_call: TRBV12-5
cdr3_length: 16
d_call: TRBD1
cdr3_aa: CASGLNPGTGAYEQYF
cdr3_nt: TGTGCTAGTGGTTTGAATCCGGGGACAGGGGCCTACGAGCAGTACTTC

clone_size: -
j_call: TRBJ2-1
v_call: TRBV7-9
cdr3_length: 16
d_call: TRBD2
cdr3_aa: CASSLLTSGLYNEQFF
cdr3_nt: TGTGCCAGCAGCTTATTGACTAGCGGGCTCTACAATGAGCAGTTCTTC

clone_size: -
j_call: TRBJ2-3
v_call: TRBV27
cdr3_length: 14
d_call: TRBD1
cdr3_aa: CASSPTGAGDTQYF
cdr3_nt: TGTGCCAGCAGCCCGACAGGGGCGGGAGATACGCAGTATTTT

clone_size: once
j_call: TRBJ1-5
v_call: TRBV7-2
cdr3_length: 18
d_call: TRBD1
cdr3_aa: CASSLLVRQGAANQPQHF
cdr3_nt: TGTGCCAGCAGCCTATTGGTGCGGCAGGGGGCAGCGAATCAGCCCCAGCATTTT

clone_size: -
j_call: TRBJ2-7
v_call: TRBV15
cdr3_length: 14
d_call: -
cdr3_aa: CATSGRGGSYEQYF
cdr3_nt: TGTGCCACCAGTGGGCGGGGCGGGTCCTACGAGCAGTACTTC

clone_size: -
j_call: TRBJ2-7
v_call: TRBV30
cdr3_length: 14
d_call: -
cdr3_aa: CAWRVPAGSYEQYF
cdr3_nt: TGTGCCTGGAGGGTCCCGGCGGGCTCCTACGAGCAGTACTTC

clone_size: -
j_call: TRBJ2-1
v_call: TRBV29-1
cdr3_length: 17
d_call: TRBD2
cdr3_aa: CSGTGLAGLTTYNEQFF
cdr3_nt: TGCAGCGGAACGGGACTAGCGGGACTAACCACCTACAATGAGCAGTTCTTC

clone_size: -
j_call: TRBJ1-1
v_call: TRBV4-1
cdr3_length: 19
d_call: -
cdr3_aa: CASSQDVSVVRQVVSEAFF
cdr3_nt: TGCGCCAGCAGCCAAGATGTTTCGGTTGTGAGACAGGTGGTGTCTGAAGCTTTCTTT

clone_size: -
j_call: TRBJ2-1
v_call: TRBV11-2
cdr3_length: 13
d_call: TRBD1
cdr3_aa: CASSPGTALEQFF
cdr3_nt: TGTGCCAGCAGCCCTGGGACAGCACTTGAGCAGTTCTTC

clone_size: -
j_call: TRBJ1-5
v_call: TRBV7-9
cdr3_length: 13
d_call: TRBD1
cdr3_aa: CASSTGGFEPQHF
cdr3_nt: TGTGCCAGCAGTACAGGGGGGTTCGAGCCCCAGCATTTT

clone_size: -
j_call: TRBJ2-7
v_call: TRBV7-6
cdr3_length: 15
d_call: -
cdr3_aa: CASSRGTASLGEQYF
cdr3_nt: TGTGCCAGCAGCCGCGGGACAGCAAGCCTAGGGGAGCAGTACTTC

clone_size: -
j_call: TRBJ2-7
v_call: TRBV5-1
cdr3_length: 13
d_call: -
cdr3_aa: CASSLTENYEQYF
cdr3_nt: TGCGCCAGCAGCTTAACAGAAAACTACGAGCAGTACTTC

clone_size: -
j_call: TRBJ2-3
v_call: TRBV7-3
cdr3_length: 15
d_call: -
cdr3_aa: CASNLGMAATDTQYF
cdr3_nt: TGTGCCAGCAACCTCGGGATGGCAGCCACAGATACGCAGTATTTT

clone_size: -
j_call: TRBJ1-4
v_call: TRBV6-5
cdr3_length: 16
d_call: -
cdr3_aa: CASSYSVRATNEKLFF
cdr3_nt: TGTGCCAGCAGTTACTCGGTGCGGGCAACTAATGAAAAACTGTTTTTT

clone_size: -
j_call: TRBJ1-4
v_call: TRBV4-1
cdr3_length: 15
d_call: -
cdr3_aa: CASSQDQGLNEKLFF
cdr3_nt: TGCGCCAGCAGCCAAGATCAGGGTTTAAATGAAAAACTGTTTTTT

clone_size: -
j_call: TRBJ2-7
v_call: TRBV2
cdr3_length: 15
d_call: TRBD1
cdr3_aa: CASSERPGGHDEQYF
cdr3_nt: TGTGCCAGCAGTGAAAGGCCAGGGGGCCACGACGAGCAGTACTTC

clone_size: -
j_call: TRBJ1-2
v_call: TRBV9
cdr3_length: 15
d_call: -
cdr3_aa: CASSVVAGVTNGYTF
cdr3_nt: TGTGCCAGCAGCGTAGTGGCAGGGGTGACTAATGGCTACACCTTC

clone_size: -
j_call: TRBJ1-1
v_call: TRBV5-1
cdr3_length: 15
d_call: -
cdr3_aa: CASSLFDMMNTEAFF
cdr3_nt: TGCGCCAGCAGCTTATTCGACATGATGAACACTGAAGCTTTCTTT

clone_size: few
j_call: TRBJ2-7
v_call: TRBV27
cdr3_length: 13
d_call: TRBD1
cdr3_aa: CASRTGAVNEQYF
cdr3_nt: TGTGCCAGCAGAACAGGGGCGGTCAACGAGCAGTACTTC

clone_size: -
j_call: TRBJ1-5
v_call: TRBV5-1
cdr3_length: 15
d_call: -
cdr3_aa: CASSLGGGSNQPQHF
cdr3_nt: TGCGCCAGCAGCTTGGGCGGGGGTAGCAATCAGCCCCAGCATTTT

clone_size: -
j_call: TRBJ1-1
v_call: TRBV20-1
cdr3_length: 11
d_call: TRBD1
cdr3_aa: CSARRGREAFF
cdr3_nt: TGCAGTGCCCGCAGGGGGCGCGAAGCTTTCTTT

clone_size: -
j_call: TRBJ1-1
v_call: TRBV27
cdr3_length: 13
d_call: -
cdr3_aa: CASSDGQNTEAFF
cdr3_nt: TGTGCCAGCAGTGATGGACAGAACACTGAAGCTTTCTTT

clone_size: -
j_call: TRBJ1-1
v_call: TRBV9
cdr3_length: 17
d_call: TRBD1
cdr3_aa: CASSFDPRGQPNTEAFF
cdr3_nt: TGTGCCAGCAGCTTCGACCCGAGGGGACAGCCTAACACTGAAGCTTTCTTT

clone_size: -
j_call: TRBJ2-5
v_call: TRBV5-1
cdr3_length: 16
d_call: TRBD2
cdr3_aa: CASSLAGGRDQETQYF
cdr3_nt: TGCGCCAGCAGCTTGGCTGGCGGGAGGGACCAAGAGACCCAGTACTTC

clone_size: once
j_call: TRBJ1-6
v_call: TRBV4-3
cdr3_length: 16
d_call: TRBD1
cdr3_aa: CASSQDSTGWDSPLHF
cdr3_nt: TGCGCCAGCAGCCAAGATTCGACAGGGTGGGACTCACCCCTCCACTTT

clone_size: -
j_call: TRBJ2-7
v_call: TRBV7-2
cdr3_length: 14
d_call: -
cdr3_aa: CASSSWDWPYEQYF
cdr3_nt: TGTGCCAGCAGCTCGTGGGACTGGCCCTACGAGCAGTACTTC

clone_size: few
j_call: TRBJ1-1
v_call: TRBV7-9
cdr3_length: 14
d_call: -
cdr3_aa: CASSRGQMNTEAFF
cdr3_nt: TGTGCCAGCAGCCGCGGACAGATGAACACTGAAGCTTTCTTT

clone_size: -
j_call: TRBJ1-1
v_call: TRBV6-1
cdr3_length: 13
d_call: -
cdr3_aa: CASSEALLREAFF
cdr3_nt: TGTGCCAGCAGTGAAGCGCTTCTACGTGAAGCTTTCTTT

clone_size: -
j_call: TRBJ1-6
v_call: TRBV4-3
cdr3_length: 15
d_call: -
cdr3_aa: CASSQYAGENSPLHF
cdr3_nt: TGCGCCAGCAGCCAGTATGCAGGGGAAAATTCACCCCTCCACTTT

clone_size: -
j_call: TRBJ2-7
v_call: TRBV27
cdr3_length: 15
d_call: TRBD1
cdr3_aa: CASSLLGDRGREQYF
cdr3_nt: TGTGCCAGCAGTTTATTAGGTGACAGGGGTCGCGAGCAGTACTTC

clone_size: -
j_call: TRBJ2-1
v_call: TRBV27
cdr3_length: 16
d_call: TRBD2
cdr3_aa: CASSSPSGRRRNEQFF
cdr3_nt: TGTGCCAGCAGCTCCCCCAGCGGGAGACGGAGAAATGAGCAGTTCTTC

clone_size: -
j_call: TRBJ2-6
v_call: TRBV4-1
cdr3_length: 16
d_call: -
cdr3_aa: CASSQDRGSGANVLTF
cdr3_nt: TGCGCCAGCAGCCAAGACAGGGGCTCTGGGGCCAACGTCCTGACTTTC

clone_size: -
j_call: TRBJ2-5
v_call: TRBV4-1
cdr3_length: 13
d_call: -
cdr3_aa: CASSQDGGETQYF
cdr3_nt: TGCGCCAGCAGCCAAGATGGGGGGGAGACCCAGTACTTC

clone_size: -
j_call: TRBJ2-2
v_call: TRBV27
cdr3_length: 17
d_call: -
cdr3_aa: CASSLCGLRCTTGELFF
cdr3_nt: TGTGCCAGCAGTTTATGCGGACTAAGATGTACCACCGGGGAGCTGTTTTTT

clone_size: -
j_call: TRBJ2-7
v_call: TRBV29-1
cdr3_length: 15
d_call: -
cdr3_aa: CSVERWQGSSYEQYF
cdr3_nt: TGCAGCGTTGAACGGTGGCAGGGCTCCTCCTACGAGCAGTACTTC

clone_size: -
j_call: TRBJ2-1
v_call: TRBV5-6
cdr3_length: 15
d_call: TRBD2
cdr3_aa: CASSFERGGSNEQFF
cdr3_nt: TGTGCCAGCAGCTTCGAGCGGGGGGGGAGCAATGAGCAGTTCTTC

clone_size: once
j_call: TRBJ1-2
v_call: TRBV27
cdr3_length: 13
d_call: -
cdr3_aa: CASSLSPSGGYTF
cdr3_nt: TGTGCCAGCAGTTTATCCCCCTCGGGTGGCTACACCTTC

clone_size: -
j_call: TRBJ2-7
v_call: TRBV7-9
cdr3_length: 15
d_call: -
cdr3_aa: CASAPPGPSSYEQYF
cdr3_nt: TGTGCCAGCGCCCCCCCAGGCCCGAGCTCCTACGAGCAGTACTTC

clone_size: -
j_call: TRBJ2-1
v_call: TRBV30
cdr3_length: 15
d_call: TRBD1
cdr3_aa: CAWSLDRGSYNEQFF
cdr3_nt: TGTGCCTGGAGTCTTGACAGGGGCTCCTACAATGAGCAGTTCTTC